This TCR beta chain is drawn from a study of cytomegalovirus exposure and HLA in healthy donors. Study in general: According to later analysis, the same platform produced the 120 validation and under 750 first-cohort repertoires.

Only in-frame clones appear in the TCRdb table, and some are missing; sequencing was by immunoSEQ multiplex PCR. The data hold 170,000 or so clones, with around 82% observed a single time. V shed 4 bases and J 5 bases; nucleotides not matched to a gene: 6. The CDR3 consists of 16 residues. The germline V gene encodes CDR1 SGHKS and CDR2 YYEKEE (reference sequence). Remarks on this clone: Its antigen is undetermined.

General study results and limits: The authors listed around 150 TCR beta chains as cytomegalovirus-associated.

An approximately 130-subject validation cohort, separate from the approximately 670-subject first cohort, supplied the donors. The chain combines TRBV5-5 with TRBJ2-3, with 14 nucleotides matching TRBD2. The TCR originated in a woman aged 18 to 35 in good health and CMV-seropositive. Sequenced: PBMCs. The CDR3 loop reads CASSPGLAGVGDTQYF. DNA of the CDR3: TGTGCCAGCAGCCCGGGACTAGCGGGGGTTGGAGATACGCAGTATTTT.